This T cell receptor beta chain derives from a study of siplizumab effects on memory and regulatory T cells. Germline CDR1 LNHDA, CDR2 SQIVND (reference sequence). This CDR3 contains 13 residues. The V gene lost 6 bases and the J gene lost 2 bases, with 10 bases spanning the gap. A note on this clone: Its antigen is currently unknown.

The table came from immunoSEQ multiplex PCR; TCRdb's copy has only in-frame clones and leaves some out. Of 9,700 or so clones listed, 40% are singletons. Points from the study as a whole: Only a minority of proliferating CD4+ or CD8+ clones had an assignable naive or memory phenotype, with roughly 75-97% lacking one. Sequences below about 10^-5 frequency were poorly captured, and few alloreactive clones mapped to unstimulated subsets. Mappable CD4+ clones that were alloreactive averaged 68.8% Treg-derived with siplizumab versus 25% to 30% in controls.

Coculture of mixed lymphocyte reaction cells was performed at 37°C for under seven days. What was sequenced was CFSE-low (dividing) CD4+ T cells sorted from an allogeneic mixed lymphocyte reaction. This sequence joins TRBV19 and TRBJ2-5; D uncertain. The source is a human donor in good health; the cells came from an allogeneic mixed lymphocyte reaction. The CDR3 is CASRGRPQETQYF. The CDR3 bases are TGTGCCAGTAGGGGCAGGCCTCAAGAGACCCAGTACTTC.